The 3 T cell receptor beta chains below come from one sample, sequenced in a study of post-analysis software for immune sequencing data. General observations from the study: The five TRBV segments detected at higher frequency in patients than in controls included TRBV5-6, TRBV5-1 and TRBV20-1.

Unique molecular identifiers were carried by the TCR beta cDNA libraries. TCRdb independently ran MiXCR on the PCR reads; one entry per CDR3 protein. This repertoire shows about 430,000 distinct CDR3 sequences, about 39% found once; its top ten account for 6% to 9%. Their recognized antigens are unknown. The sequencing input was blood. The source of these receptors is a girl aged 2-9 years with multiple sclerosis.

This clonotype was counted a few times. V usage is TRBV7-3 and J usage is TRBJ2-1, with TRBD2 matching 10 bases. J lost 5 bases, V lost 4 bases, and 5 bases had no gene match. The CDR3 consists of 15 residues. In germline, CDR1 is SGHTA, CDR2 FQGTGA. CDR3 sequence: CASSSTSGVHNEQFF. In nucleotides, the CDR3 is TGTGCCAGCAGCTCAACTAGCGGGGTCCACAATGAGCAGTTCTTC.

This clonotype was recorded many times. This chain uses TRBV20-1 with TRBJ1-5; 10 bases match TRBD1. The V gene end was trimmed by 6 bases and the J gene end by 3 bases; junction bases not matched to a gene: 8. In germline, CDR1 is DFQATT, CDR2 SNEGSKA (reference sequence). This CDR3 is 15 amino acids long. CDR3 coding DNA: TGCAGTGCGCCCCGGGACAGGGGATCCAATCAGCCCCAGCATTTT. This encodes CSAPRDRGSNQPQHF.

This clonotype was counted a few times. J is TRBJ2-1 and V is TRBV4-3; D call uncertain. CDR3 size: 12 residues. V was cut by 4 bases and J by 9 bases, with 10 bases left in between. Germline lookup yields CDR1 LGHNA and CDR2 YSLEER. CDR3 region: CASSPIEGEQFF. The CDR3 region has the DNA TGCGCCAGCAGCCCCATAGAAGGTGAGCAGTTCTTC.